This passage covers 25 T cell receptor beta chains from one sample sequenced in a study of shared clonotypes between healthy human individuals. The protocol was immunoSEQ multiplex PCR, while the TCRdb copy is restricted to in-frame clones and leaves out a portion. The sample yields around 720,000 clones, more than 70% seen once. Sequenced: memory CD4+ T cells sorted from blood. The subset was: CD45RA-negative fraction. The receptor source for this set is a woman in her thirties in good health.

The chain carries TRBV7-2 and TRBJ1-3; 8 bases are a match to TRBD1. CDR1 is SGHTA and CDR2 is FQGNSA in the germline V gene. The V segment lost 0 bases and the J segment 2 bases; nucleotides outside the gene matches: 0. The CDR3 contains 15 residues. This CDR3 reads CASSLATGAGNTIYF. The CDR3 DNA follows: TGTGCCAGCAGCTTAGCGACAGGGGCTGGAAACACCATATATTTT.

The genes are TRBV9 and TRBJ2-1; D call uncertain. The V and J ends lost 0 bases and 8 bases respectively, with 9 bases between them. The CDR3 loop spans 13 amino acids. CDR1 is SGDLS and CDR2 is YYNGEE in the germline V gene. The CDR3 DNA is TGTGCCAGCAGCGTAGGGCCTCCGGATGAGCAGTTCTTC. Translating gives CASSVGPPDEQFF.

The rearrangement uses TRBV6-5 and TRBJ1-2; no clear D gene. In germline, CDR1 is MNHEY, CDR2 SVGAGI. V shed 5 bases and J shed 3 bases, with 16 bases lying between them. This CDR3 contains 15 residues. The CDR3 here is CASSPAPQRHYGYTF. CDR3 DNA sequence: TGTGCCAGCAGTCCCGCACCCCAGAGACACTATGGCTACACCTTC.

J is TRBJ2-1 and V is TRBV7-3; TRBD2 might be the D (6 bases). In germline, CDR1 is SGHTA, CDR2 FQGTGA. Trimming took off 7 bases at V and 5 bases at J, with 15 bases between the two ends. The CDR3 length is 14 residues. The CDR3 DNA reads TGTGCCAGCAAAGCCTCCGGGGGTCACAATGAGCAGTTCTTC. Protein product: CASKASGGHNEQFF.

The chain combines TRBV5-1 with TRBJ1-1, with D unclear. The germline CDR1 and CDR2 sequences are SGHRS and YFSETQ. This CDR3 comprises 14 residues. With 0 bases removed from V and 1 base from J, the gap between germline ends came to 7 bases. CDR3 sequence (DNA): TGCGCCAGCAGCTTGGTGGGGTCGAACACTGAAGCTTTCTTT. This codes for CASSLVGSNTEAFF.

Turning to this clone: Other DNA sequences in the sample encode the same CDR3. The chain has TRBV5-4 and TRBJ2-5, with 7 nucleotides matching TRBD2. From germline, CDR1 is SGHNT and CDR2 YYREEE (reference sequence). The CDR3 contains 15 residues. V trimming: 0 bases; J trimming: 5 bases; junction bases outside the gene matches: 7. The CDR3: CASSLAGGPGETQYF. The CDR3 nucleotides are TGTGCCAGCAGCTTGGCGGGAGGCCCTGGTGAGACCCAGTACTTC. The whole variable domain, remainder taken from reference TRBV5-4 and TRBJ2-5, is ETGVTQSPTHLIKTRGQQVTLRCSSQSGHNTVSWYQQALGQGPQFIFQYYREEENGRGNFPPRFSGLQFPNYSSELNVNALELDDSALYLCASSLAGGPGETQYFGPGTRLLVL.

V usage is TRBV9 and J usage is TRBJ2-1; no firm D call. The CDR3 length is 15 residues. V lost 5 bases to trimming and J lost 4 bases, with 16 bases between them. Germline V gene sequence: CDR1 SGDLS, CDR2 YYNGEE. The CDR3 DNA reads TGTGCCAGCAGGAGGACCTTGGCGGAATACAATGAGCAGTTCTTC. Protein product: CASRRTLAEYNEQFF.

V and J are TRBV7-2 and TRBJ2-7; D may be TRBD2 (6 bases). The germline CDR1 and CDR2 sequences are SGHTA and FQGNSA. V lost 8 bases and J lost 9, with 26 bases in between. This CDR3 has 15 amino acids. The DNA of the CDR3 is TGTGCCAGCGCCCATGGGGGTCGGGAGCTGTTCGGGCAGTACTTC. Residues: CASAHGGRELFGQYF. The whole variable domain, remainder taken from reference TRBV7-2 and TRBJ2-7, is GAGVSQSPSNKVTEKGKDVELRCDPISGHTALYWYRQSLGQGLEFLIYFQGNSAPDKSGLPSDRFSAERTGGSVSTLTIQRTQQEDSAVYLCASAHGGRELFGQYFGPGTRLTVT.

This chain joins TRBV5-1 and TRBJ2-7; a possible D gene is TRBD2 (6 bases). CDR1 and CDR2 from the germline V gene are SGHRS and YFSETQ. Trimming removed 5 bases from V and 0 bases from J, with 9 bases in between. The length of the CDR3 is 13 residues. The CDR3 loop is CASRYSGSYEQYF. For the CDR3, the DNA is TGCGCCAGCAGATATAGCGGCTCCTACGAGCAGTACTTC. The variable domain in full, completed from reference TRBV5-1 and TRBJ2-7, reads KAGVTQTPRYLIKTRGQQVTLSCSPISGHRSVSWYQQTPGQGLQFLFEYFSETQRNKGNFPGRFSGRQFSNSRSEMNVSTLELGDSALYLCASRYSGSYEQYFGPGTRLTVT.

The chain joins TRBV19 to TRBJ2-1; 10 nucleotides line up with TRBD1. CDR3 size: 19 residues. Germline V CDR1 and CDR2: LNHDA, SQIVND (reference sequence). Losses at the gene ends were 6 bases for V and 5 bases for J; bases not matched to a gene: 19. The DNA of the CDR3 is TGTGCCAGTAGAGCCCTTGGGGTCTCAGACAGGGGGCGGGACAATGAGCAGTTCTTC. Residues: CASRALGVSDRGRDNEQFF.

Remarks on this clone: A read error may produce the germline difference seen at one junction end. The chain carries TRBV28 and TRBJ2-7; 16 positions agree with TRBD2. Germline lookup yields CDR1 MDHEN and CDR2 SYDVKM. The CDR3 runs 17 residues. The CDR3 DNA follows: TGTGCCCGCAGTTGGGGGGGGACTAGCGGGAGGGCCTCCGAGCAGTACTTC. This codes for CARSWGGTSGRASEQYF.

This chain uses TRBV13 with TRBJ2-3, with 7 bases fitting TRBD1. V was pared by 5 bases and J by 3 bases, with 11 bases of the junction left unmatched. The CDR3 sequence is 16 residues long. Looked up from germline, CDR1 is PRHDT and CDR2 is FYEKMQ (reference sequence). The CDR3 bases are TGTGCCAGCAGCGTTCGACAGGGCTGGTTAACAGATACGCAGTATTTT. This codes for CASSVRQGWLTDTQYF.

This chain joins TRBV5-1 and TRBJ2-1; 10 bases line up with TRBD2. Germline-derived CDR1 and CDR2 are SGHRS and YFSETQ. The CDR3 is 17 amino acids. V lost 1 base to trimming and J lost 6 bases; unmatched junction nucleotides: 10. CDR3 amino acids: CASSLNSGRALLNEQFF. For the CDR3, the DNA is TGCGCCAGCAGCTTGAACAGCGGGAGGGCCCTTCTCAATGAGCAGTTCTTC. The complete variable domain, with remaining parts taken from reference TRBV5-1 and TRBJ2-1, reads KAGVTQTPRYLIKTRGQQVTLSCSPISGHRSVSWYQQTPGQGLQFLFEYFSETQRNKGNFPGRFSGRQFSNSRSEMNVSTLELGDSALYLCASSLNSGRALLNEQFFGPGTRLTVL.

The chain couples TRBV6-1 to TRBJ2-7, with 8 positions matching TRBD1. There are 13 residues in the CDR3. Trimming cost V 4 bases and J 3 bases; bases outside gene matches: 2. Germline V gives CDR1 MNHNS, CDR2 SASEGT. The DNA of the CDR3 is TGTGCCAGCAGTGGACAGGGGATCTACGAGCAGTACTTC. It encodes CASSGQGIYEQYF.

The chain couples TRBV2 to TRBJ2-7; possible D gene TRBD2, 6 bases. The ends were cut back, 7 bases at V and 5 bases at J, with 12 bases in the middle. Germline CDR1 reads SNHLY; CDR2 reads FYNNEI. This CDR3 is 12 amino acids long. The CDR3: CASTSGAHEQYF. CDR3 bases: TGTGCCAGCACCTCGGGAGCCCACGAGCAGTACTTC.

This sequence joins TRBV5-4 and TRBJ2-5, with 12 positions matching TRBD2. The CDR3 is made up of 16 amino acids. CDR1 is SGHNT, CDR2 YYREEE, per germline (reference sequence). J was trimmed by 6 bases and V by 0 bases; bases with no gene match: 6. The CDR3 bases are TGTGCCAGCAGCTTGGTCGGACTAGCGGGATTGAAGACCCAGTACTTC. Encoded protein: CASSLVGLAGLKTQYF.

CDR3 bases: TGTGCCAGCAGTCCGGGACCGTTATCCATGAACACTGAAGCTTTCTTT. It encodes CASSPGPLSMNTEAFF. The rearrangement uses TRBV6-6 and TRBJ1-1, with D tentatively TRBD1 (5 bases). CDR3 length equals 16 residues. CDR1 is MNHNY, CDR2 SVGAGI, per germline (reference sequence). Between the trimmed V and J ends, which lost 5 bases and 0 bases, there was a span of 16 bases.

This clone was counted once. The chain joins TRBV28 to TRBJ1-1; D gene unclear. Per the germline V gene, CDR1 is MDHEN and CDR2 is SYDVKM. The CDR3 is 15 residues long. V was trimmed by 5 bases and J by 3 bases, leaving 16 bases between them. The CDR3 DNA reads TGTGCCAGCAGTCCTCGCGGAGGGAGGGACACTGAAGCTTTCTTT. Translated: CASSPRGGRDTEAFF.

The V gene is TRBV28, the J gene TRBJ1-3; no reliable D call. V dropped 5 bases and J dropped 4 bases, with 15 bases sitting between them. This CDR3 region has 15 residues. Germline assignment: CDR1 MDHEN and CDR2 SYDVKM. The CDR3 DNA reads as TGTGCCAGCAGTAACGACTGGGTATCCGGAAACACCATATATTTT. This translates into CASSNDWVSGNTIYF.

A few counts support this clone. V usage is TRBV25-1 and J usage is TRBJ2-7; 8 nucleotides line up with TRBD2. With 4 bases clipped from V and 7 bases from J, the junction kept 9 bases outside the gene matches. This CDR3 is 14 amino acids long. The germline gives CDR1 MGHDK, CDR2 SYGVNS. CDR3 DNA: TGTGCCAGCAGTGGCGTAGCGGGAATGCGAGAGCAGTACTTC. It codes for CASSGVAGMREQYF.

The chain carries TRBV27 and TRBJ1-1; D ambiguous. The CDR3 is 15 amino acids. Germline assignment: CDR1 MNHEY and CDR2 SMNVEV (reference sequence). V was pared by 3 bases and J by 4 bases, with 15 bases between. CDR3 amino acids: CASSFSHNSLTEAFF. The CDR3 bases are TGTGCCAGCAGTTTTTCTCACAATTCTCTCACTGAAGCTTTCTTT.

J is TRBJ2-1 and V is TRBV6-1; D gene ambiguous. Deletions cut 1 base from V and 3 bases from J, with 10 bases between. This CDR3 has 15 amino acids. Germline loops: CDR1 MNHNS, CDR2 SASEGT. The CDR3 reads CASSEDWAHYNEQFF. The CDR3 nucleotides are TGTGCCAGCAGTGAAGATTGGGCTCACTACAATGAGCAGTTCTTC.

The V and J genes are TRBV6-5 and TRBJ2-1; 7 nucleotides agree with TRBD2. V dropped 2 bases and J dropped 0; count of bases not matched to a gene: 1. Germline V gene sequence: CDR1 MNHEY, CDR2 SVGAGI. This CDR3 is built from 15 residues. DNA for the CDR3: TGTGCCAGCAGTTACAGCGGGAACTCCTACAATGAGCAGTTCTTC. Its protein product is CASSYSGNSYNEQFF.

The J gene is TRBJ1-2, the V gene TRBV28; 9 bases are a match to TRBD1. CDR1 and CDR2 from the germline V gene are MDHEN and SYDVKM. The V and J ends lost 5 bases and 5 bases, in that order; junction bases with no gene match: 6. This CDR3 has 14 residues. The CDR3 region is CASSVPGQGYGYTF. DNA for the CDR3: TGTGCCAGCAGTGTCCCGGGACAGGGATATGGCTACACCTTC.

The rearrangement links TRBV7-2 to TRBJ1-4; a weak D match, TRBD1 (5 bases). Germline V CDR1 and CDR2: SGHTA, FQGNSA. The CDR3 consists of 14 residues. Trimming took off 5 bases at V and 5 bases at J, with 12 bases between the two ends. Here the CDR3 DNA reads TGTGCCAGCAGCAACCCTAGGGACAATGAAAAACTGTTTTTT. Protein: CASSNPRDNEKLFF.